The rows below give T cell receptor beta chains drawn from one sample of a study of OX40 agonist ivuxolimab in advanced cancers. Repertoires were generated with immunoSEQ multiplex PCR, while TCRdb's copy carries only in-frame clones and drops some. The sample lists about 50,000 clones, about 87% occurring once. The starting material was CD4+ or CD8+ T cells sorted from blood, obtained in a trial of the OX40 agonist ivuxolimab. The receptors here all came from an adult with an advanced solid tumor such as melanoma, head and neck, liver or kidney cancer. Both conserved end residues are part of each CDR3. Each record gives: J gene, V gene, D gene, clone size, CDR3 protein, CDR3 DNA. The D gene is left open where the match is weak. A row's size may be missing; if present it is once, few, many or a size class.

J: TRBJ2-1; V: TRBV10-3; D: NA; size: NA; CDR3: CAISWSKNHPSYNEQFF; DNA: TGTGCCATCAGCTGGTCAAAAAACCACCCATCCTACAATGAGCAGTTCTTC
J: TRBJ1-5; V: TRBV5-4; D: NA; size: NA; CDR3: CASSFGSNQPQHF; DNA: TGTGCCAGCAGCTTTGGGAGCAATCAGCCCCAGCATTTT
J: TRBJ1-4; V: TRBV7-2; D: NA; size: NA; CDR3: CASSLRGSGNEKLFF; DNA: TGTGCCAGCAGCTTAAGGGGCTCAGGGAATGAAAAACTGTTTTTT
J: TRBJ2-6; V: TRBV30; D: TRBD1; size: NA; CDR3: CAWTSQGVFSSGANVLTF; DNA: TGTGCCTGGACCTCACAGGGGGTCTTTTCTTCTGGGGCCAACGTCCTGACTTTC
J: TRBJ2-3; V: TRBV27; D: TRBD2; size: NA; CDR3: CASRYGLAGITDTQYF; DNA: TGTGCCAGCAGATACGGACTAGCGGGGATCACAGATACGCAGTATTTT
J: TRBJ2-7; V: TRBV4-3; D: NA; size: NA; CDR3: CASSPSGGTGIEKYF; DNA: TGCGCCAGCAGCCCCTCGGGAGGGACAGGTATAGAAAAGTACTTC
J: TRBJ2-7; V: TRBV25-1; D: TRBD1; size: NA; CDR3: CASSEYGTAYEQYF; DNA: TGTGCCAGCAGTGAATACGGGACAGCCTACGAGCAGTACTTC
J: TRBJ2-3; V: TRBV6-5; D: TRBD2; size: once; CDR3: CASSFFLSGTADTQYF; DNA: TGTGCCAGCAGTTTTTTTCTGAGCGGGACCGCAGATACGCAGTATTTT
J: TRBJ2-1; V: TRBV5-1; D: NA; size: NA; CDR3: CASSLGDDSLFFNEQFF; DNA: TGCGCCAGCAGCTTGGGGGACGACTCACTTTTTTTCAATGAGCAGTTCTTC
J: TRBJ2-7; V: TRBV5-1; D: TRBD2; size: NA; CDR3: CASSLELGLAGTDSYEQYF; DNA: TGCGCCAGCAGCTTGGAACTTGGACTAGCGGGAACCGATTCCTACGAGCAGTACTTC
J: TRBJ2-1; V: TRBV7-6; D: NA; size: once; CDR3: CASSLVAPLVYDEQFF; DNA: TGTGCCAGCAGCTTAGTAGCCCCTCTGGTTTACGATGAGCAGTTCTTC
J: TRBJ1-5; V: TRBV19; D: TRBD1; size: NA; CDR3: CASSIQDRWDQPQHF; DNA: TGTGCCAGTAGTATCCAGGACAGGTGGGATCAGCCCCAGCATTTT
J: TRBJ1-2; V: TRBV27; D: NA; size: NA; CDR3: CASSLYDGRGYTF; DNA: TGTGCCAGCAGTTTATATGATGGGAGGGGCTACACCTTC
J: TRBJ2-1; V: TRBV5-1; D: NA; size: NA; CDR3: CASAPEGDNEQFF; DNA: TGCGCCAGCGCCCCGGAGGGAGACAATGAGCAGTTCTTC
J: TRBJ1-1; V: TRBV7-9; D: NA; size: NA; CDR3: CASSYPRGNTEAFF; DNA: TGTGCCAGCAGCTACCCGAGGGGGAACACTGAAGCTTTCTTT
J: TRBJ2-1; V: TRBV11-2; D: TRBD2; size: NA; CDR3: CASSFPGLAGTIYNEQFF; DNA: TGTGCCAGCAGCTTTCCGGGACTAGCGGGGACAATTTACAATGAGCAGTTCTTC
J: TRBJ2-7; V: TRBV4-3; D: NA; size: once; CDR3: CASSQDGAGILPYEQYF; DNA: TGCGCCAGCAGCCAAGATGGTGCAGGCATTCTTCCCTACGAGCAGTACTTC
J: TRBJ2-1; V: TRBV7-9; D: NA; size: NA; CDR3: CASSLALQGLFF; DNA: TGTGCCAGCAGCTTAGCGCTTCAGGGCCTGTTCTTC
J: TRBJ1-1; V: TRBV7-2; D: NA; size: NA; CDR3: CASSLEESMNTEAFF; DNA: TGTGCCAGCAGCTTAGAAGAAAGCATGAACACTGAAGCTTTCTTT
J: TRBJ2-7; V: TRBV30; D: NA; size: NA; CDR3: CAWNFGRINYEQYF; DNA: TGTGCCTGGAATTTCGGGCGGATAAACTACGAGCAGTACTTC
J: TRBJ1-2; V: TRBV29-1; D: NA; size: NA; CDR3: CSVDLLEGNYGYTF; DNA: TGCAGCGTTGATCTTTTGGAGGGGAACTATGGCTACACCTTC
J: TRBJ2-5; V: TRBV20-1; D: NA; size: NA; CDR3: CSADPVETQYF; DNA: TGCAGTGCCGACCCTGTGGAGACCCAGTACTTC
J: TRBJ2-7; V: TRBV9; D: TRBD2; size: NA; CDR3: CASSPSGTSGYEQYF; DNA: TGTGCCAGCAGCCCATCCGGGACTAGCGGCTACGAGCAGTACTTC
J: TRBJ2-7; V: TRBV11-2; D: TRBD1; size: NA; CDR3: CASSLTGQGYEQYF; DNA: TGTGCCAGCAGCTTAACGGGACAGGGGTACGAGCAGTACTTC
J: TRBJ2-7; V: TRBV6-5; D: TRBD2; size: NA; CDR3: CASQSGKTYEQYF; DNA: TGTGCCAGCCAAAGCGGGAAAACCTACGAGCAGTACTTC
J: TRBJ1-2; V: TRBV7-2; D: NA; size: NA; CDR3: CASSLDLGDYGYTF; DNA: TGTGCCAGCAGCTTAGACCTCGGGGACTATGGCTACACCTTC
J: TRBJ2-1; V: TRBV30; D: NA; size: NA; CDR3: CAWRSVGTYNEQFF; DNA: TGTGCCTGGAGATCAGTTGGGACCTACAATGAGCAGTTCTTC
J: TRBJ2-4; V: TRBV25-1; D: NA; size: NA; CDR3: CASVAGAVQYF; DNA: TGTGCCAGCGTGGCCGGGGCTGTTCAGTACTTC
J: TRBJ2-7; V: TRBV28; D: NA; size: NA; CDR3: CASSLSIPGDEQYF; DNA: TGTGCCAGCAGTTTATCAATTCCCGGCGACGAGCAGTACTTC
J: TRBJ2-7; V: TRBV15; D: TRBD1; size: NA; CDR3: CATSRVKGAVPYEQYF; DNA: TGTGCCACCAGCAGAGTTAAGGGGGCGGTCCCCTACGAGCAGTACTTC
J: TRBJ2-1; V: TRBV7-9; D: NA; size: once; CDR3: CASSLDGGANNEQFF; DNA: TGTGCCAGCAGCTTAGACGGGGGAGCGAACAATGAGCAGTTCTTC
J: TRBJ2-7; V: TRBV6-1; D: TRBD2; size: few; CDR3: CASSETLSGRGYEQYF; DNA: TGTGCCAGCAGTGAAACGTTGAGCGGGAGGGGGTACGAGCAGTACTTC
J: TRBJ1-1; V: TRBV28; D: NA; size: NA; CDR3: CASRQGNTEAFF; DNA: TGTGCCAGCAGGCAGGGCAACACTGAAGCTTTCTTT
J: TRBJ1-5; V: TRBV15; D: TRBD1; size: NA; CDR3: CATSRATGAGQPQHF; DNA: TGTGCCACCAGCAGAGCAACAGGGGCAGGCCAGCCCCAGCATTTT
J: TRBJ2-2; V: TRBV7-8; D: NA; size: NA; CDR3: CASRTKRGTTPGELFF; DNA: TGTGCCAGCAGGACCAAGAGGGGGACCACCCCCGGGGAGCTGTTTTTT
J: TRBJ1-3; V: TRBV28; D: NA; size: NA; CDR3: CASSFRRSGNTIYF; DNA: TGTGCCAGCAGTTTTAGGCGATCTGGAAACACCATATATTTT
J: TRBJ2-7; V: TRBV28; D: TRBD1; size: once; CDR3: CASSEDREVSHEQYF; DNA: TGTGCCAGCAGTGAGGACAGGGAGGTCTCTCACGAGCAGTACTTC
J: TRBJ2-5; V: TRBV6-5; D: TRBD2; size: NA; CDR3: CASNRLAGPQETQYF; DNA: TGTGCCAGCAACCGACTAGCGGGACCACAAGAGACCCAGTACTTC
J: TRBJ1-1; V: TRBV15; D: NA; size: few; CDR3: CATSREKITEAFF; DNA: TGTGCCACCAGCAGAGAAAAGATCACTGAAGCTTTCTTT
J: TRBJ2-1; V: TRBV9; D: TRBD2; size: NA; CDR3: CASSESGGAGEQFF; DNA: TGTGCCAGCAGCGAAAGCGGGGGGGCCGGTGAGCAGTTCTTC
J: TRBJ2-7; V: TRBV28; D: NA; size: few; CDR3: CASSTRGKGYEQYF; DNA: TGTGCCAGCAGTACCCGGGGAAAGGGCTACGAGCAGTACTTC
J: TRBJ2-7; V: TRBV7-8; D: TRBD1; size: NA; CDR3: CASSLYRGHEQYF; DNA: TGTGCCAGCAGCTTATACAGGGGGCACGAGCAGTACTTC
J: TRBJ1-2; V: TRBV27; D: NA; size: NA; CDR3: CASSPGGDYGYTF; DNA: TGTGCCAGCAGCCCCGGGGGGGACTATGGCTACACCTTC
J: TRBJ2-3; V: TRBV5-1; D: TRBD1; size: NA; CDR3: CASSFRGFSTDTQYF; DNA: TGCGCCAGCAGCTTCAGGGGGTTTAGCACAGATACGCAGTATTTT
J: TRBJ1-1; V: TRBV16; D: TRBD1; size: NA; CDR3: CASSQSRTGGLSNTEAFF; DNA: TGTGCCAGCAGCCAATCAAGGACAGGGGGCTTATCGAACACTGAAGCTTTCTTT
J: TRBJ1-5; V: TRBV23-1; D: TRBD1; size: NA; CDR3: CASRFTGTGGSQPQHF; DNA: TGCGCCAGCAGATTTACCGGGACAGGGGGCAGTCAGCCCCAGCATTTT
J: TRBJ2-7; V: TRBV27; D: NA; size: NA; CDR3: CASSLSQGREQYF; DNA: TGTGCCAGCAGTTTATCGCAGGGGCGCGAGCAGTACTTC
J: TRBJ2-5; V: TRBV15; D: TRBD2; size: NA; CDR3: CATRRGLEVETQYF; DNA: TGTGCCACCAGGAGGGGACTAGAGGTGGAGACCCAGTACTTC
J: TRBJ1-2; V: TRBV5-6; D: TRBD1; size: NA; CDR3: CASSPGQGVDGYTF; DNA: TGTGCCAGCAGCCCGGGACAGGGTGTGGATGGCTACACCTTC
J: TRBJ1-3; V: TRBV27; D: TRBD1; size: NA; CDR3: CASSPGQGSYTIYF; DNA: TGTGCCAGCAGTCCCGGACAGGGATCGTACACCATATATTTT
J: TRBJ2-3; V: TRBV12-1; D: NA; size: NA; CDR3: CASISFTSVNTQYF; DNA: TGTGCCAGCATAAGTTTTACCAGCGTCAATACGCAGTATTTT
J: TRBJ2-1; V: TRBV7-6; D: TRBD2; size: NA; CDR3: CASSLGLAGGEYNEQFF; DNA: TGTGCCAGCAGCTTAGGATTGGCGGGAGGGGAATACAATGAGCAGTTCTTC
J: TRBJ1-1; V: TRBV30; D: NA; size: NA; CDR3: CAWSVEGGTEAFF; DNA: TGTGCCTGGAGTGTAGAAGGCGGCACTGAAGCTTTCTTT